This TCR beta chain is from a study of blood T cell repertoires in COVID-19. On the study more broadly: The United States, Italy and Spain provided the acute and convalescent COVID-19 samples. From T cells, B-cell-depleted T cells, or PBMCs came the material, which was cDNA or gDNA.

Germline lookup yields CDR1 GTSNPN and CDR2 SVGIG (reference sequence). V was clipped by 3 bases and J by 6 bases, with 21 bases between them. The CDR3 length is 16 residues. In the original workflow: The authors estimated nucleated cell counts from reference gene primer amplification. Some clones are missing from TCRdb's copy, which holds only in-frame ones; the method was immunoSEQ multiplex PCR. D and trimming come from the DNA, and the V and J calls and clone size come from that table. The table shows about 54,000 clones, with about four fifths occurring only once. Material: peripheral blood. This sequence originates from a woman aged 55-70 years with acute or convalescent COVID-19. The genes are TRBV30 and TRBJ2-1; tentative D call: TRBD2 (6 bases). CDR3 in amino acids: CAWSLLGGEMGNEQFF. As DNA, the CDR3 is TGTGCCTGGAGCCTACTCGGGGGAGAGATGGGCAATGAGCAGTTCTTC. The full variable domain, completed using reference TRBV30 and TRBJ2-1, is SQTIHQWPATLVQPVGSPLSLECTVEGTSNPNLYWYRQAAGRGLQLLFYSVGIGQISSEVPQNLSASRPQDRQFILSSKKLLLSDSGFYLCAWSLLGGEMGNEQFFGPGTRLTVL.